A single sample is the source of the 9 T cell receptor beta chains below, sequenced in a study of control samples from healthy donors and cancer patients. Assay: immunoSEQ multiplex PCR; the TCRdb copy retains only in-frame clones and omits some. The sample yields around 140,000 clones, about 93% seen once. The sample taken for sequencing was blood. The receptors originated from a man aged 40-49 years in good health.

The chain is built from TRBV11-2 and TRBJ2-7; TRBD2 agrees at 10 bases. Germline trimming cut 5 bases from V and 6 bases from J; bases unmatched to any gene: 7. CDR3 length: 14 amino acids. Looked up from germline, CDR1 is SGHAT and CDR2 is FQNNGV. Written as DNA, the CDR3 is TGTGCCAGCAGCCCAAGCGGGGGGGCTGGCGAGCAGTACTTC. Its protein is CASSPSGGAGEQYF. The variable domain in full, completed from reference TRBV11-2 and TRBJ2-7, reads EAGVAQSPRYKIIEKRQSVAFWCNPISGHATLYWYQQILGQGPKLLIQFQNNGVVDDSQLPKDRFSAERLKGVDSTLKIQPAKLEDSAVYLCASSPSGGAGEQYFGPGTRLTVT.

CDR3: CASSYSGTGPNQPQHF. The CDR3 DNA sequence: TGTGCCAGCAGTTACTCCGGGACAGGCCCTAATCAGCCCCAGCATTTT. This chain links TRBV6-5 with TRBJ1-5, with 8 bases aligning to TRBD1. Germline trimming cut 0 bases from V and 4 bases from J; bases unmatched to any gene: 5. This CDR3 spans 16 amino acids. The germline gives CDR1 MNHEY, CDR2 SVGAGI.

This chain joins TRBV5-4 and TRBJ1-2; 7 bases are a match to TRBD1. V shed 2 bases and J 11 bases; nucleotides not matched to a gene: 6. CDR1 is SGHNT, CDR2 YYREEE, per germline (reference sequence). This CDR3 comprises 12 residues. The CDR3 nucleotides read TGTGCCAGCAGCTTTAACAGGGGACAATACACCTTC. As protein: CASSFNRGQYTF.

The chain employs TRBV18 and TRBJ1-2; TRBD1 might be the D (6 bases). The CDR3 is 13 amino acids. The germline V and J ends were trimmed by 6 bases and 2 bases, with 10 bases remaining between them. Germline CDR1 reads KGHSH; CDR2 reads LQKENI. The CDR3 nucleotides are TGTGCCAGCTCCCCTGACAGGAACTATGGCTACACCTTC. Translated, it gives CASSPDRNYGYTF.

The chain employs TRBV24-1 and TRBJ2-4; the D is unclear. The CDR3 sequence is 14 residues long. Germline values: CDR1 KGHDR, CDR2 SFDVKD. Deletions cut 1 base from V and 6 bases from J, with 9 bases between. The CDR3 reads CATSDFGYRNIQYF. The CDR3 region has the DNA TGTGCCACCAGTGATTTCGGGTACCGAAACATTCAGTACTTC.

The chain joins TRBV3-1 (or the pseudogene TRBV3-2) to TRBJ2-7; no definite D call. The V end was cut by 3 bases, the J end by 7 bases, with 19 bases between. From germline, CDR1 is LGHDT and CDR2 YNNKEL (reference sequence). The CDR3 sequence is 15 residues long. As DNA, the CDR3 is TGTGCCAGCAGCCACGGACGGGCCACGTACTTAGAGCAGTACTTC. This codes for CASSHGRATYLEQYF.

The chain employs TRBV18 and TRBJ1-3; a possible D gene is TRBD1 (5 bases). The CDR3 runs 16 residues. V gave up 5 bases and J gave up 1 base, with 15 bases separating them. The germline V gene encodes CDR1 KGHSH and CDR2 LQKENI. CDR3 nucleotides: TGTGCCAGCTCAGTGGTGCAGGGCCAATCTGGAAACACCATATATTTT. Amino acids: CASSVVQGQSGNTIYF.

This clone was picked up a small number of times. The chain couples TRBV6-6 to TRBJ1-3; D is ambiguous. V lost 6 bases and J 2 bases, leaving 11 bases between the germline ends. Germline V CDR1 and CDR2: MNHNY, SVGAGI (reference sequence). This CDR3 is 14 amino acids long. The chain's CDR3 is CASSSPDTGNTIYF. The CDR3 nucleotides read TGTGCCAGCAGCAGTCCAGACACTGGAAACACCATATATTTT.

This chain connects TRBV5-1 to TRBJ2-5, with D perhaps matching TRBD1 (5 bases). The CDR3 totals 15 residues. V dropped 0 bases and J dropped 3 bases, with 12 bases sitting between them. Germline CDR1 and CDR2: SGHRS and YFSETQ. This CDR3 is CASSLVVDRKETQYF. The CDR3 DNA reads TGCGCCAGCAGCTTGGTAGTAGACAGAAAAGAGACCCAGTACTTC.